This is a list of T cell receptor beta chains from one sample in a study of human T cells and chemical hapten exposure. TCRdb re-analysed the RACE reads in MiXCR, keeping a single row per CDR3 protein. The table includes 130,000 or so distinct CDR3 sequences, approximately 9.1% detected once. The sequencing input was whole blood. These receptors were taken from a male donor in good health. Some clones in this sample may be carry-over from other donors' samples. Each CDR3 is given with its conserved first and last residue. D genes are given only for firm matches. Clone size is not always given. Where it is, it says once, few, many or a class for expanded clones.

>TRBJ1-5|TRBD1|TRBV6-5|many|15
TGTGCCCCAACCGGCACAGGGGGCTTTAGTCAGCCCCAGCATTTT
CAPTGTGGFSQPQHF
>TRBJ2-1|TRBD2|TRBV29-1|once|14
TGCAGCGTTGGGGGAGGGAACAGATTATATGAGCAGTTCTTC
CSVGGGNRLYEQFF
>TRBJ2-2|TRBD1|TRBV27|few|17
TGTGCCAGCAGTTTTAGGACGGGACAGGGTCGCACCGGGGAGCTGTTTTTT
CASSFRTGQGRTGELFF
>TRBJ2-7|TRBD2|TRBV10-3|few|17
TGTGCCATCAGTGATCTTGGACTAGCGAAAAGCGCCTACGAGCAGTACTTC
CAISDLGLAKSAYEQYF
>TRBJ2-7|.|TRBV9|.|14
TGTGCCAGCAGCGCGGGCAGGGGAACCTACGAGCAGTACTTC
CASSAGRGTYEQYF
>TRBJ1-3|.|TRBV27|many|14
TGTGCCAGCAGTCCGGACCTCTCTGGAAACACCATATATTTT
CASSPDLSGNTIYF
>TRBJ2-2|.|TRBV12-3/TRBV12-4|few|16
TGTGCCAGCAGTTTGGCAGGGGGGCGAAACACCGGGGAGCTGTTTTTT
CASSLAGGRNTGELFF
>TRBJ1-4|.|TRBV5-1|.|15
TGCGCCAGCAGCTTAATCGGGACCCCTGGTGAAAAACTGTTTTTT
CASSLIGTPGEKLFF
>TRBJ1-6|TRBD1|TRBV12-3/TRBV12-4|few|17
TGTGCCAGCAGTACGACCAACCGACAGGGGAATAATTCACCCCTCCACTTT
CASSTTNRQGNNSPLHF
>TRBJ2-1|TRBD1|TRBV20-1|many|16
TGCAGTGCTAGGTCACCGGGACAGGGGACCTACAATGAGCAGTTCTTC
CSARSPGQGTYNEQFF
>TRBJ2-3|TRBD2|TRBV20-1|.|15
TGCAGTGCTCCAAACCGGGAGGCCGGCGCAGATACGCAGTATTTT
CSAPNREAGADTQYF
>TRBJ1-5|.|TRBV6-4|few|13
TGTGCCAGCAGTGCGACAGGTGATCAGCCCCAGCATTTT
CASSATGDQPQHF
>TRBJ1-6|.|TRBV7-2|many|16
TGTGCCAGCAGACCAGACAGGACTGGGGATAATTCACCCCTCCACTTT
CASRPDRTGDNSPLHF
>TRBJ1-1|.|TRBV5-1|many|14
TGCGCCAGCAGCTTGGTCTTAGGGAACACTGAAGCTTTCTTT
CASSLVLGNTEAFF
>TRBJ1-1|.|TRBV5-1|few|15
TGCGCCAGCAGCCCCGCCGGGGGCGCAAACACTGAAGCTTTCTTT
CASSPAGGANTEAFF
>TRBJ2-1|.|TRBV20-1|many|15
TGCAGTGCTAGACCTGGGGGGGGCCTCCCCAATGAGCAGTTCTTC
CSARPGGGLPNEQFF
>TRBJ2-1|TRBD1|TRBV7-6|.|14
TGTGCCAGCAGCTCTCCGGGACAGCCTAATGAGCAGTTCTTC
CASSSPGQPNEQFF
>TRBJ2-2|.|TRBV2|many|15
TGTGCCAGCAGTGAATCCACCGAACCAACCGGGGAGCTGTTTTTT
CASSESTEPTGELFF
>TRBJ2-1|TRBD2|TRBV29-1|few|15
TGCAGCGTTGAAGGGGGGGAGGGACGGGAGGATGAGCAGTTCTTC
CSVEGGEGREDEQFF
>TRBJ2-1|TRBD2|TRBV20-1|.|15
TGCAGTGTTAAGGGGCGGGAGGGCTCCTACAATGAGCAGTTCTTC
CSVKGREGSYNEQFF
>TRBJ2-3|TRBD1|TRBV20-1|many|18
TGCAGTGCATCCACCATTCCTTGGACAGGGCCTCTCGCAGATACGCAGTATTTT
CSASTIPWTGPLADTQYF
>TRBJ2-7|.|TRBV6-5|few|14
TGTGCCAGCAGTACCTGGGGCAGCTCCTACGAGCAGTACTTC
CASSTWGSSYEQYF
>TRBJ1-2|.|TRBV14|many|14
TGTGCCAGCAGCCAAGTCGGGGCTAACTATGGCTACACCTTC
CASSQVGANYGYTF
>TRBJ2-7|TRBD2|TRBV2|many|16
TGTGCCAGCAACTCCCGGGAGGGGGGTTCCGCCTACGAGCAGTACTTC
CASNSREGGSAYEQYF
>TRBJ2-1|TRBD2|TRBV12-3/TRBV12-4|.|15
TGTGCCAGCAGTTCTAGCGGGAGTTGGCACAATGAGCAGTTCTTC
CASSSSGSWHNEQFF
>TRBJ2-5|.|TRBV27|many|13
TGTAGCATAGGGGGGACCACCAGCGAGACCCAGTACTTC
CSIGGTTSETQYF
>TRBJ1-3|.|TRBV6-5|.|15
TGTGCCAGCAGTTACTCGTCAGGCTCTGGAAACACCATATATTTT
CASSYSSGSGNTIYF
>TRBJ2-7|TRBD1|TRBV27|.|15
TGTGCCAGCAGTTTAGCAGGGGGCCCATCCTACGAGCAGTACTTC
CASSLAGGPSYEQYF
>TRBJ1-1|.|TRBV10-3|many|13
TGTGCCATCAGGGGGCCAACGAACACTGAAGCTTTCTTT
CAIRGPTNTEAFF
>TRBJ1-5|.|TRBV25-1|few|15
TGTGCCAGCAGTGAAAAAGGGAATAGCAATCAGCCCCAGCATTTT
CASSEKGNSNQPQHF
>TRBJ2-2|TRBD2|TRBV3-1|.|15
TGTGCCAGCAGCCCCGGACTAGCGAACACCGGGGAGCTGTTTTTT
CASSPGLANTGELFF
>TRBJ2-7|.|TRBV5-1|many|14
TGCGCCAGCAGCTTGGAGGGACTTTCCTACGAGCAGTACTTC
CASSLEGLSYEQYF
>TRBJ1-1|.|TRBV10-2|many|17
TGCGCCAGCAGTGAGTCGAGAATGAGGACAGAGAACACTGAAGCTTTCTTT
CASSESRMRTENTEAFF
>TRBJ1-1|.|TRBV28|few|13
TGTGCCAGCAGTTTATCCAGATACACTGAAGCTTTCTTT
CASSLSRYTEAFF
>TRBJ2-3|.|TRBV9|.|12
TGTGCCAGCAGCGTAGACGGTGGTACGCAGTATTTT
CASSVDGGTQYF
>TRBJ1-1|.|TRBV12-3/TRBV12-4|few|12
TGTGCCAGCAGTTTCCTCATATCTGAAGCTTTCTTT
CASSFLISEAFF
>TRBJ2-2|.|TRBV5-4|few|16
TGTGCCAGCAGCTTGCCGGGATGGGGTAACACCGGGGAGCTGTTTTTT
CASSLPGWGNTGELFF
>TRBJ1-5|.|TRBV6-5|.|16
TGTGCCAGCAGTTACTCGTGGACCCCCCCCGATCAGCCCCAGCATTTT
CASSYSWTPPDQPQHF
>TRBJ2-2|.|TRBV11-2|.|14
TGTGCCAGCAGCTGGGTGAGGCCCACCGGGGAGCTGTTTTTT
CASSWVRPTGELFF
>TRBJ1-1|TRBD1|TRBV10-3|few|13
TGTGCCATCACTAGACAGGGCTCCCCTGAAGCTTTCTTT
CAITRQGSPEAFF
>TRBJ2-1|.|TRBV4-1|few|20
TGCGCCAGCAGCCACCAGAGACAGGGTAAAAAGCGGGTTGCCTACAATGAGCAGTTCTTC
CASSHQRQGKKRVAYNEQFF
>TRBJ1-1|.|TRBV7-9|few|17
TGTGCCAGCAGCTTAGGTACCCAGCGTTACATGAACACTGAAGCTTTCTTT
CASSLGTQRYMNTEAFF
>TRBJ1-5|.|TRBV20-1|few|13
TGCAGTGCTGCGGGGAATTTCAATCAGCCCCAGCATTTT
CSAAGNFNQPQHF
>TRBJ2-2|TRBD2|TRBV20-1|few|15
TGCAGTGCTAGAGAGCTAGCGGGAGCTGCCGGGGAGCTGTTTTTT
CSARELAGAAGELFF
>TRBJ2-3|TRBD2|TRBV29-1|many|19
TGCAGCGTTGAAGATTATTCGACTAGCGGGAGCGAGGGCACAGATACGCAGTATTTT
CSVEDYSTSGSEGTDTQYF
>TRBJ1-1|.|TRBV12-3/TRBV12-4|many|15
TGTGCCAGCAGTCCCTCCACAGGTCTAACTGCTGAAGCTTTCTTT
CASSPSTGLTAEAFF
>TRBJ1-1|TRBD1|TRBV10-3|.|16
TGTGCCATCAGTGACAGGGGGCGACACATGAACACTGAAGCTTTCTTT
CAISDRGRHMNTEAFF
>TRBJ1-1|TRBD1|TRBV29-1|.|13
TGCAGCGTTGCACAGGGGGGGCCCACTAAAGCTTTCTTT
CSVAQGGPTKAFF